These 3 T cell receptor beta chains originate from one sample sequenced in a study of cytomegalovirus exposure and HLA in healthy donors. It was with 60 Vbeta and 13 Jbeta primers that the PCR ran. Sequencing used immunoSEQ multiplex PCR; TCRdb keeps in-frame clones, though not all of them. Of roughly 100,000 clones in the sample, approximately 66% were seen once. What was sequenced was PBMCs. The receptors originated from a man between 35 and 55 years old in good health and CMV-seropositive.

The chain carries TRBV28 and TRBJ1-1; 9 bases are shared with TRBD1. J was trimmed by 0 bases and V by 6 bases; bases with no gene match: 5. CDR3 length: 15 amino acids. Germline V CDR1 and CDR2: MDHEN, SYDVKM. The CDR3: CASRGTGGMNTEAFF. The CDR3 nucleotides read TGTGCCAGCAGAGGTACAGGGGGCATGAACACTGAAGCTTTCTTT.

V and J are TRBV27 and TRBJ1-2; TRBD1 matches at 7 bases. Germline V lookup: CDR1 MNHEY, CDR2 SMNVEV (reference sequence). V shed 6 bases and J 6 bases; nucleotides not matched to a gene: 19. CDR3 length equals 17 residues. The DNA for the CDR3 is TGTGCCAGCAGCAGGGCCCTCCCGGGACAGTTCAACGATGGCTACACCTTC. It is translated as CASSRALPGQFNDGYTF.

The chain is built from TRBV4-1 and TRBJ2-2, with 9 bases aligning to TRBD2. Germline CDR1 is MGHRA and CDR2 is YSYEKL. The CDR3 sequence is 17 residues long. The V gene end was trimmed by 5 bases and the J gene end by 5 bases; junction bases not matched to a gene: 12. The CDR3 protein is CASSSRFSGSGTGELFF. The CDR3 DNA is TGCGCCAGCAGCTCCCGATTTAGCGGGAGTGGTACCGGGGAGCTGTTTTTT.